This is a list of T cell receptor beta chains from one sample in a study of blood T cells in healthy people across ages. TCRdb used MiXCR to reprocess the 5' RACE reads, holding one entry per CDR3 protein. The repertoire holds about 680,000 distinct CDR3 sequences, 49% seen once, with 30% to 40% in the top ten. Sequences were obtained from blood. The source is a woman aged 60-75 years in good health. Both conserved end residues are part of each CDR3. D genes are given only for firm matches. Size is omitted from some rows. Given values are once, few, many or a class for expanded clones.

V gene	D gene	clone size	J gene	CDR3 DNA	CDR3 protein
TRBV9	NA	few	TRBJ2-5	TGTGCCAGCAGCGGACGGGACCGCCAAGAGACCCAGTACTTC	CASSGRDRQETQYF
TRBV20-1	TRBD1	NA	TRBJ1-2	TGCAGTGCGTTAGACAGGGCAGGTGGCTACACCTTC	CSALDRAGGYTF
TRBV12-3/TRBV12-4	NA	NA	TRBJ2-3	TGTGCCAGCAGCTTGAGACGAGGGCGGGATACGCAGTATTTT	CASSLRRGRDTQYF
TRBV7-9	TRBD1	NA	TRBJ1-2	TGTGCCAGCAGCTCTTCCGGGACAGGGGGCGCAGATGGCTACACCTTC	CASSSSGTGGADGYTF
TRBV4-2	NA	many	TRBJ2-1	TGTGCCAGCAGCCAGTCCGGGGGAGAGAATGAGCAGTTCTTC	CASSQSGGENEQFF
TRBV27	NA	NA	TRBJ2-5	TGTGCCAGCAGTTTCAGGGCGGGGGAGACCCAGTACTTC	CASSFRAGETQYF
TRBV28	TRBD1	few	TRBJ2-3	TGTGCCAGCAGTTTCGGACAGGTGACAGATACGCAGTATTTT	CASSFGQVTDTQYF
TRBV9	NA	few	TRBJ1-2	TGTGCCAGCAGCGTAGCTGTAGGGGCGAGTAGCTATGGCTACACCTTC	CASSVAVGASSYGYTF
TRBV11-2	NA	NA	TRBJ2-3	TGTGCCAGCAGGACCCGTACAGGGGAGGCTACGCAGTATTTT	CASRTRTGEATQYF
TRBV21-1	NA	few	TRBJ2-5	TGTGCCAGCAGCACTCGTATGAGGAGGAGGCCTCTCGGGATGAAGACCCAGTACTTC	CASSTRMRRRPLGMKTQYF
TRBV20-1	NA	NA	TRBJ2-4	TGCAGTGCTAGACGGTCTGGGGCCAAAAACATTCAGTACTTC	CSARRSGAKNIQYF
TRBV24-1	NA	NA	TRBJ1-3	TGTACCACCAGTGATCCCAGAGGTCCTGGAAACACCATATATTTT	CTTSDPRGPGNTIYF
TRBV29-1	TRBD2	many	TRBJ2-3	TGCAGCGTTGACGGGGGGGCTATTGATACGCAGTATTTT	CSVDGGAIDTQYF
TRBV6-1	NA	NA	TRBJ2-7	TGTGCCAGCAGGGACGGCATAATCTACGAGCAGTACTTC	CASRDGIIYEQYF
TRBV29-1	NA	few	TRBJ2-7	TGCAGCGCTCTGACAGCCATGAGCTCCTACAATGAGCAGTACTTC	CSALTAMSSYNEQYF
TRBV29-1	NA	few	TRBJ2-1	TGCAGCGTTAAGGGAGGCCGAGGGAATGAGCAGTTCTTC	CSVKGGRGNEQFF
TRBV6-2/TRBV6-3	NA	NA	TRBJ1-2	TGTGCCAGCAGTTACTCTTTTAAGGGGAACTATGGCTACACATTC	CASSYSFKGNYGYTF
TRBV19	TRBD2	NA	TRBJ2-4	TGTGCCAGTAGTACCCCGGGACTAGCGGGGGGGAGCAAAAACATTCAGTACTTC	CASSTPGLAGGSKNIQYF
TRBV20-1	TRBD2	NA	TRBJ2-1	TGCAGTGCTAGAGTTGAGCGGGACCCCGGGATTTCCTTGGGCGAGCAGTTCTTC	CSARVERDPGISLGEQFF
TRBV6-2/TRBV6-3	NA	NA	TRBJ1-5	TGTGCCAGCACAAGGTGGGCCAATCAGCCCCAGCATTTT	CASTRWANQPQHF
TRBV28	NA	NA	TRBJ1-1	TGTGCCAGCAGTTTAATGGTCCAATCGAACACTGAAGCTTTCTTT	CASSLMVQSNTEAFF
TRBV27	NA	few	TRBJ2-7	TGTGCCAGCAGTCCCGACCTGTACTCCTACGAGCAGTACTTC	CASSPDLYSYEQYF
TRBV7-2	TRBD2	NA	TRBJ2-7	TGTGCCAGCAGCCTTAGCGGGAGGGCCTACAATGGGCAGTACTTC	CASSLSGRAYNGQYF
TRBV28	NA	NA	TRBJ2-3	TGTGCCAGCACCTTCAGCGGGAGCACAGATACGCAGTATTTT	CASTFSGSTDTQYF
TRBV7-3	NA	NA	TRBJ2-1	TGTGCCAGCAGCGCGACTATGACGGACAATGAGCAGTTCTTC	CASSATMTDNEQFF
TRBV27	NA	NA	TRBJ1-1	TGTGCCAGCAGTTTAACCCTCGGACTTGAAGCTTTCTTT	CASSLTLGLEAFF
TRBV5-1	NA	many	TRBJ2-5	TGCGCCAGCAGCTTTTCGCCAGGGGGGCAAGAGACCCAGTACTTC	CASSFSPGGQETQYF
TRBV5-1	TRBD1	NA	TRBJ1-2	TGCGCCAGCAGCCGTGGGACAGAGCATGGCTACACCTTC	CASSRGTEHGYTF
TRBV7-2	NA	NA	TRBJ1-2	TGTGCCAGCGGCTTAGAGCACAGGGCGGGGTATGGCTACACCTTC	CASGLEHRAGYGYTF
TRBV28	TRBD2	few	TRBJ2-1	TGTGCCAGCAGTTTCCCATCGAGCGGGAGGGCCGATGAGCAGTTCTTC	CASSFPSSGRADEQFF
TRBV13	TRBD1	NA	TRBJ1-1	TGTGCCAGCAGGCCACAGGGGGTTGAAGCTTTCTTT	CASRPQGVEAFF
TRBV9	NA	few	TRBJ1-4	TGTGCCAGCGCTTTGGGCCGCTTCGGCGATGAAAAACTGTTTTTT	CASALGRFGDEKLFF
TRBV27	TRBD1	few	TRBJ2-7	TGTGCCAGCAGTCTACAGGGGGCGACCTACGAGCAGTACTTC	CASSLQGATYEQYF
TRBV20-1	NA	NA	TRBJ1-1	TGCAGTGCCCCCGATAGGGGGACTGAAGCTTTCTTT	CSAPDRGTEAFF
TRBV4-2	NA	NA	TRBJ2-7	TGTGCCAGCAGCCAAGATGGCGGGACCCCCTACGAGCAGTACTTC	CASSQDGGTPYEQYF
TRBV30	TRBD2	NA	TRBJ2-1	TGTGCCTGGACTAGCGGGGGGAATGAGCAGTTCTTC	CAWTSGGNEQFF